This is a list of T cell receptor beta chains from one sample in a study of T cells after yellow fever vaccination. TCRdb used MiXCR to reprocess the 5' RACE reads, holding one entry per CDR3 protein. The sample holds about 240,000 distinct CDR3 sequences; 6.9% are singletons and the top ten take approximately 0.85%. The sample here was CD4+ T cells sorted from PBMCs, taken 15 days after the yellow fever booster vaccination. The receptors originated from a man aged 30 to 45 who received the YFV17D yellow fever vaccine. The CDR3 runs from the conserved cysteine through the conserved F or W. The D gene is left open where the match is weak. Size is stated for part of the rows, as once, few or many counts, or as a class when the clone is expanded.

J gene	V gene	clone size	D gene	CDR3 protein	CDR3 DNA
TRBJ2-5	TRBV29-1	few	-	CSVGQRGQETQYF	TGCAGCGTCGGACAAAGGGGGCAAGAGACCCAGTACTTC
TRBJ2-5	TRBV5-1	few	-	CASRLREGNQYF	TGCGCCAGCAGGCTGAGAGAAGGGAACCAGTACTTC
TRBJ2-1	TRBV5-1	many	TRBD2	CASSLGAGEDNEQFF	TGCGCCAGCAGCTTGGGAGCGGGAGAGGACAATGAGCAGTTCTTC
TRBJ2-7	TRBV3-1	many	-	CASSDWTGTTYEQYF	TGTGCCAGCAGCGACTGGACAGGGACTACCTACGAGCAGTACTTC
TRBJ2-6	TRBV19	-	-	CASNPWGSGANVLTF	TGTGCCAGTAACCCATGGGGGTCTGGGGCCAACGTCCTGACTTTC
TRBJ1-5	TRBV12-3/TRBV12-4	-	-	CASSLDRVNQPQHF	TGTGCCAGCAGTTTAGACAGGGTCAATCAGCCCCAGCATTTT
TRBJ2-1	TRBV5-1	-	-	CPSSLEHEQFF	TGCCCCAGCAGCTTGGAGCATGAGCAGTTCTTC
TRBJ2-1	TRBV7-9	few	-	CASSLGPGPARNEQFF	TGTGCCAGCAGCTTAGGTCCGGGGCCTGCGAGAAATGAGCAGTTCTTC
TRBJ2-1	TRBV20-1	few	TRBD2	CCARDLLAGAYNEQFF	TGCTGTGCTAGAGATCTCCTCGCGGGAGCCTACAATGAGCAGTTCTTC
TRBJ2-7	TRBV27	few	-	CASSLKTWGEQYF	TGTGCCAGCAGTTTGAAGACCTGGGGCGAGCAGTACTTC
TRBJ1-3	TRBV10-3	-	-	CAISGGRTGNTIYF	TGTGCCATCAGTGGCGGTAGGACTGGAAACACCATATATTTT
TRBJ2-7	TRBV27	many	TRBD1	CASSYGQGAYEQYF	TGTGCCAGCAGTTATGGACAGGGGGCCTACGAGCAGTACTTC